The clone carrying this T cell receptor (beta chain) was found a few times. Its antigen is undetermined. Stable Graves' hyperthyroidism denoted no ophthalmopathy progression over 18 months. Hyperthyroidism in the patients, aged 18 to 65, was newly diagnosed and under 2 months in duration. Clinical symptoms, serum thyroxine and TRAb, thyroid ultrasound and orbital computed tomography were used for the diagnoses. Trimming took off 8 bases at V and 4 bases at J, with 14 bases between the two ends. This CDR3 region has 13 residues. The V gene's germline CDR1 is LNHDA and CDR2 SQIVND (reference sequence). The record originates from a study of T cells in Graves' hyperthyroidism and ophthalmopathy. Study observations and caveats: The blood repertoire included most of the expanded thyroid clonotypes above 0.001.

The investigators amplified TCR beta CDR3 regions from RNA transcripts. The HTBI primer set was used in a first-round RT-PCR of the TCR CDR3. Each CDR3 protein is one row after TCRdb ran MiXCR on the multiplex PCR reads. The sample yields about 350,000 distinct CDR3 sequences, 14% seen once. Sequencing was carried out using blood. The sequence came from a woman aged 30 to 39 with Graves' hyperthyroidism. This chain joins TRBV19 and TRBJ2-5; D gene uncertain. CDR3: CASSEGIRETQYF. The CDR3 DNA reads as TGTGCCAGTTCTGAAGGGATTCGAGAGACCCAGTACTTC.